Presented here are 26 T cell receptor beta chains from one specimen sequenced in a study of long-term antiretroviral therapy in people with HIV (dated by TCRdb to the early 2020s). The immunoSEQ hsTCRB v3.0 assay was used at survey level resolution to sequence the TRB variable region. In TCRdb, the immuneACCESS table is reduced to in-frame sequences with V and J assigned. These tables do not hold every clone; where another copy was compared, an unresolved V gene accounts for under half, and the others remain unexplained. The sample table contains about 27,000 clones; only one count was recorded for roughly four fifths of them. Less than 15% of the sample goes to the ten largest clones. The specimen comprised unsorted PBMCs, sampled 2.9 years after starting antiretroviral therapy. The receptors here all came from a man aged 45 to 65 with HIV.

The J gene is TRBJ1-2, the V gene TRBV5-6, with 9 nucleotides matching TRBD1. Germline CDR1 reads SGHDT; CDR2 reads YYEEEE. This CDR3 has 15 residues. V was clipped by 5 bases and J by 8 bases; unmatched bases: 13. The CDR3 spells CASRRTTGGNRGYTF. CDR3 nucleotide sequence: TGTGCCAGCAGGAGGACTACAGGGGGCAATCGAGGCTACACCTTC.

The chain carries TRBV13 and TRBJ2-7; D gene unclear. The V and J ends lost 4 bases and 3 bases respectively, with 13 bases between them. The CDR3 totals 14 residues. Per the germline V gene, CDR1 is PRHDT and CDR2 is FYEKMQ (reference sequence). This CDR3 is CASSSQEAYYEQYF. CDR3 in DNA: TGTGCCAGCAGCTCCCAGGAAGCTTACTACGAGCAGTACTTC.

V gene TRBV6-1 combines with J gene TRBJ2-7; D is possibly TRBD2 (7 bases). This CDR3 is 13 amino acids long. With 9 bases removed from V and 6 bases from J, the gap between germline ends came to 18 bases. Germline V gene data show CDR1 as MNHNS and CDR2 as SASEGT. The CDR3 region has the DNA TGTGCCAGTTCTGGGGGGGGGCATCCCGAGCAGTACTTC. Encoded protein: CASSGGGHPEQYF.

This sequence joins TRBV28 and TRBJ2-7; 8 nucleotides align to TRBD2. Germline CDR1 is MDHEN and CDR2 is SYDVKM. The CDR3 length is 15 residues. After removal of 2 bases from V and 3 bases from J, the junction contained 6 bases not matched to a gene. The chain's CDR3 is CASSLMGGGNYEQYF. The CDR3 nucleotides are TGTGCCAGCAGTTTAATGGGCGGGGGGAACTACGAGCAGTACTTC. The full variable domain, completed using reference TRBV28 and TRBJ2-7, is DVKVTQSSRYLVKRTGEKVFLECVQDMDHENMFWYRQDPGLGLRLIYFSYDVKMKEKGDIPEGYSVSREKKERFSLILESASTNQTSMYLCASSLMGGGNYEQYFGPGTRLTVT.

The V and J genes are TRBV12-5 and TRBJ2-2; D remains unclear. V lost 8 bases to trimming and J lost 4 bases, with 8 bases between them. Germline CDR1 reads LGHNT; CDR2 reads FRNRAP. CDR3 size: 12 residues. DNA for the CDR3: TGTGCTAGTATGGCCATCACCGGGGAGCTGTTTTTT. Translated, it gives CASMAITGELFF.

V gene TRBV4-1 combines with J gene TRBJ2-3; D is perhaps TRBD2 (6 bases). V was pared by 1 base and J by 2 bases, with 13 bases between. Germline CDR1 reads MGHRA; CDR2 reads YSYEKL. The CDR3 is 16 amino acids. CDR3 nucleotides: TGCGCCAGCAGCCAAGTTACCGCGGGATTCACAGATACGCAGTATTTT. This encodes CASSQVTAGFTDTQYF.

The CDR3 DNA reads TGTGCCAGTAGTTCAGGACAGTATGGCTACACCTTC. This codes for CASSSGQYGYTF. The V gene is TRBV19, the J gene TRBJ1-2, with D maybe TRBD1 (6 bases). Trimming removed 5 bases at V and 5 bases at J, with 9 bases between. In germline, CDR1 is LNHDA, CDR2 SQIVND (reference sequence). CDR3 size: 12 residues.

This clone was picked up a small number of times. The chain uses TRBV18 and TRBJ1-2; 11 positions match TRBD1. The CDR3 totals 15 residues. V shed 3 bases, J shed 5 bases, and the junction held 5 bases outside the gene matches. The germline gives CDR1 KGHSH, CDR2 LQKENI. CDR3 region: CASSPAGDRGYGYTF. DNA for the CDR3: TGTGCCAGCTCACCGGCGGGGGACAGGGGGTATGGCTACACCTTC.

CDR3 in DNA: TGCGCCAGCAGCCTCTGGACTAGCGGGGACCCGAGGAGTGAGCAGTTCTTC. Protein product: CASSLWTSGDPRSEQFF. The chain carries TRBV5-1 and TRBJ2-1, with 12 bases identical to TRBD2. V lost 4 bases to trimming and J lost 9 bases; unmatched junction nucleotides: 14. CDR1 SGHRS and CDR2 YFSETQ come from the germline V gene. The CDR3 has 17 residues.

The V and J genes are TRBV6-4 and TRBJ2-7; either TRBD1 or TRBD2 may supply D (6 bases each). The CDR3 sequence is 12 residues long. Germline V CDR1 and CDR2: MRHNA, SNTAGT. Trimming removed 8 bases from V and 5 bases from J, with 13 bases in between. Here the CDR3 reads CASPDRRDEQYF. CDR3 bases: TGTGCCAGCCCCGACAGGAGGGACGAGCAGTACTTC.

The chain uses TRBV13 and TRBJ2-3; D is undetermined. CDR1 and CDR2 (germline): PRHDT, FYEKMQ (reference sequence). The V end was cut by 5 bases, the J end by 1 base, with 16 bases between. The CDR3 has 16 residues. The CDR3 sequence: CASSQYVTTGTDTQYF. CDR3 nucleotide sequence: TGTGCCAGCAGCCAATACGTAACAACCGGCACAGATACGCAGTATTTT.

This clone has only a few counts. The chain links TRBV19 to TRBJ2-3, with TRBD2 identical over 12 bases. Germline assignment: CDR1 LNHDA and CDR2 SQIVND (reference sequence). Trimming removed 2 bases from V and 5 bases from J; junction bases left unmatched: 17. This CDR3 spans 20 amino acids. For the CDR3, the DNA is TGTGCCAGTAGTATAAGTTTGGCGGGACTAGCGGGCGGACACGGAGATACGCAGTATTTT. Translated, it gives CASSISLAGLAGGHGDTQYF.

This clone was seen only once. V usage is TRBV19 and J usage is TRBJ2-4; weak D call: TRBD2 (5 bases). Germline loops: CDR1 LNHDA, CDR2 SQIVND (reference sequence). This CDR3 contains 14 residues. V lost 7 bases and J 3 bases, leaving 13 bases between the germline ends. The CDR3 spells CASTTNGVKNIQYF. CDR3 DNA sequence: TGTGCCAGTACAACCAACGGGGTCAAAAACATTCAGTACTTC.

This clone appeared a few times. The V call is TRBV5-5, the J call TRBJ1-2; D unclear. The CDR3 covers 18 residues. Per the germline V gene, CDR1 is SGHKS and CDR2 is YYEKEE (reference sequence). Trimming pared 4 bases from V and 5 bases from J, leaving 27 bases between. The CDR3 DNA follows: TGTGCCAGCAGCCCGGACGGGGTAACATCCCCCGTATGGTATGGCTACACCTTC. Protein product: CASSPDGVTSPVWYGYTF.

The chain has TRBV28 and TRBJ2-1, with TRBD1 matching over 10 bases. J was trimmed by 4 bases and V by 2 bases; bases with no gene match: 2. Germline CDR1 MDHEN, CDR2 SYDVKM. There are 15 residues in the CDR3. CDR3 coding DNA: TGTGCCAGCAGTTTACAGGGACAGGGGTACAATGAGCAGTTCTTC. This gives the protein CASSLQGQGYNEQFF.

This clone has only a few counts. This chain uses TRBV7-8 with TRBJ2-7; 8 bases map to TRBD2. Germline trimming cut 4 bases from V and 5 bases from J; bases unmatched to any gene: 7. The CDR3 totals 14 residues. CDR1 and CDR2 from the germline V gene are SGHVS and FQNEAQ. This CDR3 reads CASSSWTSRDEQYF. The DNA of the CDR3 is TGTGCCAGCAGCTCCTGGACTAGCCGGGACGAGCAGTACTTC.

This rearrangement joins TRBV11-1 to TRBJ2-1, with TRBD1 matching over 10 bases. V lost 7 bases to trimming and J lost 6 bases; unmatched junction nucleotides: 9. Looked up from germline, CDR1 is SGHAT and CDR2 is FQDESV (reference sequence). The CDR3 spans 15 residues. CDR3 region: CASTPTGGEINEQFF. The DNA of the CDR3 is TGTGCCAGCACCCCGACAGGGGGCGAAATCAATGAGCAGTTCTTC.

V usage is TRBV5-4 and J usage is TRBJ2-7; 7 nucleotides line up with TRBD1. From germline, CDR1 is SGHNT and CDR2 YYREEE (reference sequence). Losses at the gene ends were 0 bases for V and 0 bases for J; bases not matched to a gene: 0. CDR3 length equals 14 residues. CDR3 nucleotides: TGTGCCAGCAGCTTGGGGGACAGCTCCTACGAGCAGTACTTC. Translation gives CASSLGDSSYEQYF. Full variable domain (remainder filled in from reference TRBV5-4 and TRBJ2-7): ETGVTQSPTHLIKTRGQQVTLRCSSQSGHNTVSWYQQALGQGPQFIFQYYREEENGRGNFPPRFSGLQFPNYSSELNVNALELDDSALYLCASSLGDSSYEQYFGPGTRLTVT.

The chain couples TRBV19 to TRBJ1-5, with 8 bases that match TRBD1. Germline V CDR1 and CDR2: LNHDA, SQIVND (reference sequence). With V trimmed by 2 bases and J by 3 bases, 3 bases remained unmatched. The CDR3 sequence is 15 residues long. CDR3 in DNA: TGTGCCAGTAGTATAACGGACAGGGTCAATCAGCCCCAGCATTTT. This translates into CASSITDRVNQPQHF.

For the CDR3, the DNA is TGTGCCAGCTCCCCGGGAGCGGGGGGGCTGTACAATGAGCAGTTCTTC. This gives the protein CASSPGAGGLYNEQFF. This chain links TRBV7-3 with TRBJ2-1, with TRBD2 matching over 10 bases. The ends lost 8 bases at V and 4 bases at J; junction bases unmatched: 11. The germline gives CDR1 SGHTA, CDR2 FQGTGA. CDR3 length equals 16 residues.

CDR3 sequence reads: CASSLERGTGRYEQYF. The CDR3 DNA reads as TGTGCCAGCAGCTTAGAGAGGGGGACAGGGCGGTACGAGCAGTACTTC. This sequence joins TRBV7-6 and TRBJ2-7, with TRBD1 matching over 9 bases. Germline V gene lookup returns CDR1 SGHVS and CDR2 FNYEAQ. The CDR3 extends over 16 amino acids. The V and J ends lost 1 base and 4 bases, in that order; junction bases with no gene match: 8.

The chain uses TRBV2 and TRBJ2-3; 11 bases agree with TRBD2. The ends lost 8 bases at V and 3 bases at J; junction bases unmatched: 7. There are 15 residues in the CDR3. Germline lookup yields CDR1 SNHLY and CDR2 FYNNEI. The CDR3: CASHFTSGGTDTQYF. The CDR3, as DNA: TGTGCCAGCCACTTTACTAGCGGGGGTACAGATACGCAGTATTTT.

The V gene is TRBV15, the J gene TRBJ2-6; tentatively, D is TRBD1 (5 bases). This CDR3 is 15 amino acids long. Trimming shortened V by 5 bases and J by 1 base, and 9 bases separated the two germline ends. Looked up from germline, CDR1 is LNHNV and CDR2 is YYDKDF (reference sequence). CDR3 nucleotide sequence: TGTGCCACCAGCCAGGGTAGATCTGGGGCCAACGTCCTGACTTTC. Its protein product is CATSQGRSGANVLTF.

The DNA for the CDR3 is TGCGCCAGCAGCCGTACGGGGGGGGGCACCGGGGAGCTGTTTTTT. Its protein product is CASSRTGGGTGELFF. V gene TRBV4-3 combines with J gene TRBJ2-2; TRBD2 aligns across 8 bases. J gave up 4 bases and V 4 bases, and 5 bases lay outside the gene matches. Germline V gene lookup returns CDR1 LGHNA and CDR2 YSLEER. This CDR3 is built from 15 residues.

The CDR3 spells CASRTTPGRSTDTQYF. The DNA of the CDR3 is TGTGCCAGCAGAACGACTCCGGGACGGAGCACAGATACGCAGTATTTT. This chain connects TRBV6-6 to TRBJ2-3, with D perhaps given as TRBD1 or TRBD2 (5 bases each). The CDR3 is 16 amino acids. Trimming took off 6 bases at V and 0 bases at J, with 16 bases between the two ends. Germline assignment: CDR1 MNHNY and CDR2 SVGAGI (reference sequence).

The chain employs TRBV13 and TRBJ2-5, with 10 bases aligning to TRBD2. The J call is uncertain, as TRBJ2-7 better fits the DNA end. The CDR3 runs 17 residues. Germline CDR1 PRHDT, CDR2 FYEKMQ (reference sequence). Here the CDR3 DNA reads TGTGCCAGCAGCTTCTCCCCGACTAGCGGGTGGGTGTACGAGCAGTACTTC. Its protein is CASSFSPTSGWVYEQYF.